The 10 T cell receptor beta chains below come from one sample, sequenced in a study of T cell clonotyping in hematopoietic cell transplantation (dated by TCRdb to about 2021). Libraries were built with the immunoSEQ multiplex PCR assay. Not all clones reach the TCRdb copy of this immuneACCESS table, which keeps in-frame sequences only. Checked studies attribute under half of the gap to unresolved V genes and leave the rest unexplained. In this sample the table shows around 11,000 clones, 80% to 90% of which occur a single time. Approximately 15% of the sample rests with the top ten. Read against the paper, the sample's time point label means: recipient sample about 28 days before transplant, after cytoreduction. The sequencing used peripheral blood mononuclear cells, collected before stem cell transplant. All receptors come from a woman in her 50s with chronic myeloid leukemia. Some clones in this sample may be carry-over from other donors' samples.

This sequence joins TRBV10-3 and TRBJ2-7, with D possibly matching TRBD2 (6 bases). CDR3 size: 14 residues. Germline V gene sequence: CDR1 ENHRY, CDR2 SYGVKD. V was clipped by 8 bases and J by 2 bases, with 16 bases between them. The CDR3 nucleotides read TGTGCCATCGGTTTCGGCGGCGGGACCTACGAGCAGTACTTC. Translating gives CAIGFGGGTYEQYF.

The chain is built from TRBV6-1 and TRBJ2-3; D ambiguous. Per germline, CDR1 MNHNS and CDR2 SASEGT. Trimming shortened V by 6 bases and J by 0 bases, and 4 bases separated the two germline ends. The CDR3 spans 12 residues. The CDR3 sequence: CASRDSTDTQYF. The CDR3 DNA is TGTGCCAGCAGGGATAGCACAGATACGCAGTATTTT.

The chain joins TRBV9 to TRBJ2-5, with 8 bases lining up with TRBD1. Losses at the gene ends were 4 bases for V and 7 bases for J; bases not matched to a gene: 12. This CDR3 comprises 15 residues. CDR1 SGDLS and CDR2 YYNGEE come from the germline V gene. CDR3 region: CASSLRTGQGVTQYF. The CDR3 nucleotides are TGTGCCAGCAGCCTTCGGACAGGGCAGGGGGTGACCCAGTACTTC.

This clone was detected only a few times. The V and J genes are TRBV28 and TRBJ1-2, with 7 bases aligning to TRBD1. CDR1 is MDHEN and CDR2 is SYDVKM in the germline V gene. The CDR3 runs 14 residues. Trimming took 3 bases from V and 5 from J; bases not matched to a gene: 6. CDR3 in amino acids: CASSFQQGTYGYTF. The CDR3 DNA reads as TGTGCCAGCAGTTTCCAACAGGGGACTTATGGCTACACCTTC.

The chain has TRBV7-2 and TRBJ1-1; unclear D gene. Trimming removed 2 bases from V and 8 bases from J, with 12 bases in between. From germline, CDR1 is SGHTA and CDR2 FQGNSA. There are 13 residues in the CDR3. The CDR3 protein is CASSLLAGGEAFF. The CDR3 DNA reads TGTGCCAGCAGCTTATTGGCGGGAGGCGAAGCTTTCTTT.

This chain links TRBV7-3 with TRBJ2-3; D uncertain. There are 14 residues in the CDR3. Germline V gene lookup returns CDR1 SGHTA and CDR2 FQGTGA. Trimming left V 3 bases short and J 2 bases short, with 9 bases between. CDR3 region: CASSFGSYTDTQYF. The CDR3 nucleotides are TGTGCCAGCAGCTTCGGCTCTTACACAGATACGCAGTATTTT.

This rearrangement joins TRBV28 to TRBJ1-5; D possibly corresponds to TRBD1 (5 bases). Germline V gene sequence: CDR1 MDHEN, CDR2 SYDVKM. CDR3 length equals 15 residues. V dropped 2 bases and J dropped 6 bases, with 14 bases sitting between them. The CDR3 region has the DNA TGTGCCAGCAGTTTACCCGGGCAGGGTCCTCAGCCCCAGCATTTT. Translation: CASSLPGQGPQPQHF. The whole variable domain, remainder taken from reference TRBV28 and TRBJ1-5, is DVKVTQSSRYLVKRTGEKVFLECVQDMDHENMFWYRQDPGLGLRLIYFSYDVKMKEKGDIPEGYSVSREKKERFSLILESASTNQTSMYLCASSLPGQGPQPQHFGDGTRLSIL.

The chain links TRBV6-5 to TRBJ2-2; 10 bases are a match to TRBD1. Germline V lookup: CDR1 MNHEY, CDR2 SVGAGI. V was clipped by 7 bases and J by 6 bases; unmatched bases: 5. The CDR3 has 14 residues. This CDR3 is CASIGTGVSGELFF. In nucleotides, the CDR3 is TGTGCCAGCATTGGGACAGGGGTATCCGGGGAGCTGTTTTTT.

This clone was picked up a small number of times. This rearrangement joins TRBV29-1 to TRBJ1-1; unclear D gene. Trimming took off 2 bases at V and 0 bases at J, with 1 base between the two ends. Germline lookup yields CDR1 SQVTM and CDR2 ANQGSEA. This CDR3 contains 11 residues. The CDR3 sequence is CSVELNTEAFF. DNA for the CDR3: TGCAGCGTTGAACTGAACACTGAAGCTTTCTTT.

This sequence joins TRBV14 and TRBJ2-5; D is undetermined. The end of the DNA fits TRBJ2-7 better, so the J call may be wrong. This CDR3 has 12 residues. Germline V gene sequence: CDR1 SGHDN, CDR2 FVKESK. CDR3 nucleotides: TGTGCCAGCAGCCAAGCCCCCTACGAGCAGTACTTC. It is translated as CASSQAPYEQYF.